The TCR beta chain described here comes from a study of T-cell memory formation after mild COVID-19. Whole-study context: TCR clusters showed largely donor specificity.

CDR3 length equals 15 residues. J was trimmed by 1 base and V by 7 bases; bases with no gene match: 5. CDR1 is SGHVS, CDR2 FQNEAQ, per germline. Whole-study results and caveats: Clones contracting across day 15 to 85 had a balanced CD4/CD8 profile; later expanding clones leaned CD4+.

This clonotype showed up many times. The antigen is unknown. Barcoded TCR alpha and TCR beta cDNA libraries with UMIs came from 5'RACE using constant-segment primers. Each CDR3 protein is one row after TCRdb ran MiXCR on the 5' RACE reads. The data contain around 470,000 distinct CDR3 sequences, roughly 20% of them singletons. The sequenced material came from PBMCs or a T cell subset sorted from them (not recorded which). V is TRBV7-8 and J is TRBJ2-2, with 8 bases lining up with TRBD2. The receptor was derived from an adult woman who had mild COVID-19 (a few samples of this study predate the infection). Cell type and time point are not known. CDR3 nucleotides: TGTGCCAGCACCCCGCGGGGGGAGAACACCGGGGAGCTGTTTTTT. This sequence encodes CASTPRGENTGELFF.